These 17 T cell receptor beta chains were all obtained from the same sample, sequenced in a study of cytomegalovirus exposure and HLA in healthy donors. Sequencing was performed with immunoSEQ multiplex PCR; in TCRdb, only in-frame clones are kept and a portion is missing. The repertoire holds tens of thousands of clones, with approximately 95% as singletons. Sequencing was performed on PBMCs. These receptors originate from a young man in good health and CMV-seropositive.

This sequence joins TRBV5-6 and TRBJ2-7; 9 bases fit TRBD1. The CDR3 is 14 residues long. Germline trimming cut 4 bases from V and 7 bases from J; bases unmatched to any gene: 9. Germline V lookup: CDR1 SGHDT, CDR2 YYEEEE. Here the CDR3 reads CASSPRTGVGEQYF. Written as DNA, the CDR3 is TGTGCCAGCAGCCCTAGGACAGGGGTGGGTGAGCAGTACTTC.

This rearrangement joins TRBV5-6 to TRBJ1-4; 9 nucleotides agree with TRBD1. The J segment lost 7 bases and the V segment lost 4 bases, leaving 8 bases of the junction unmatched. Germline lookup yields CDR1 SGHDT and CDR2 YYEEEE. The CDR3 has 15 amino acids. CDR3 sequence: CASSTYRGLGEKLFF. The CDR3 DNA sequence: TGTGCCAGCAGCACCTACAGGGGGCTGGGTGAAAAACTGTTTTTT.

The chain joins TRBV13 to TRBJ2-7, with TRBD1 identical over 9 bases. The CDR3 covers 15 residues. Germline trimming cut 5 bases from V and 4 bases from J; bases unmatched to any gene: 9. Per germline, CDR1 PRHDT and CDR2 FYEKMQ (reference sequence). This chain's CDR3 is CASSIQGQGQYEQYF. DNA of the CDR3: TGTGCCAGCAGCATTCAGGGACAGGGACAATACGAGCAGTACTTC.

The chain is built from TRBV6-1 and TRBJ2-7, with D possibly TRBD1 on 6 matching bases. Trimming stripped 1 base from V and 6 bases from J, with 16 bases between. The length of the CDR3 is 15 residues. Germline CDR1 is MNHNS and CDR2 is SASEGT. CDR3 coding DNA: TGTGCCAGCAGTGAAGTGAGCAGGGGTTGGGGCGAGCAGTACTTC. Encoded protein: CASSEVSRGWGEQYF.

This rearrangement joins TRBV7-3 to TRBJ2-2; D is possibly TRBD2 (6 bases). Germline CDR1 reads SGHTA; CDR2 reads FQGTGA. This CDR3 spans 17 amino acids. Between the trimmed V and J ends, which lost 4 bases and 0 bases, there was a span of 15 bases. The CDR3 nucleotides are TGTGCCAGCAGCTCTTCTCTGGACTATCCGAACACCGGGGAGCTGTTTTTT. Residues: CASSSSLDYPNTGELFF.

This rearrangement joins TRBV19 to TRBJ1-2; tentatively, D is TRBD1 (5 bases). The CDR3 is made up of 15 amino acids. Germline CDR1 and CDR2: LNHDA and SQIVND (reference sequence). The V end was cut by 4 bases, the J end by 8 bases, with 20 bases between. The CDR3 region is CASSTPQGSVMGYTF. CDR3 nucleotides: TGTGCCAGTAGTACCCCTCAGGGCAGCGTCATGGGCTACACCTTC.

V gene TRBV28 combines with J gene TRBJ2-5; 13 bases align to TRBD2. Germline values: CDR1 MDHEN, CDR2 SYDVKM. The CDR3 has 17 amino acids. The V and J ends lost 1 base and 3 bases, in that order; junction bases with no gene match: 5. The CDR3 sequence: CASSLSVGLAGEETQYF. The DNA for the CDR3 is TGTGCCAGCAGTTTATCCGTAGGACTAGCGGGAGAAGAGACCCAGTACTTC.

The gene calls are TRBV5-1 and TRBJ1-5, with D uncertain. V lost 2 bases and J lost 5, with 8 bases in between. The CDR3 is 13 amino acids. CDR1 is SGHRS and CDR2 is YFSETQ in the germline V gene. CDR3 nucleotide sequence: TGCGCCAGCAGCTTATATCCCGATCAGCCCCAGCATTTT. This gives the protein CASSLYPDQPQHF. The full variable domain, its missing parts supplied by reference TRBV5-1 and TRBJ1-5, is KAGVTQTPRYLIKTRGQQVTLSCSPISGHRSVSWYQQTPGQGLQFLFEYFSETQRNKGNFPGRFSGRQFSNSRSEMNVSTLELGDSALYLCASSLYPDQPQHFGDGTRLSIL.

This chain links TRBV4-1 with TRBJ2-5; 7 bases are shared with TRBD1. Germline lookup yields CDR1 MGHRA and CDR2 YSYEKL. CDR3 size: 14 residues. Trimming at V came to 4 bases and at J to 1 base, leaving 3 bases not matched to a gene. The CDR3 region has the DNA TGCGCCAGCAGCCTGGGACAGTCCCAAGAGACCCAGTACTTC. Protein product: CASSLGQSQETQYF.

This clone appeared a single time. The CDR3 DNA follows: TGTGCCAGCAGCTCCACGACGTCCGCAGGTGAAAAACTGTTTTTT. This sequence encodes CASSSTTSAGEKLFF. The chain uses TRBV5-4 and TRBJ1-4; D ambiguous. The length of the CDR3 is 15 residues. Germline lookup yields CDR1 SGHNT and CDR2 YYREEE (reference sequence). Trimming left V 3 bases short and J 7 bases short, with 16 bases between.

The table lists this clone with a count of one. The V gene is TRBV19, the J gene TRBJ2-3; no definite D call. The V gene lost 2 bases and the J gene lost 0 bases, with 9 bases spanning the gap. Germline V gives CDR1 LNHDA, CDR2 SQIVND (reference sequence). The CDR3 runs to 15 residues. The DNA of the CDR3 is TGTGCCAGTAGTATACCAGCGCAAAGCACAGATACGCAGTATTTT. It specifies CASSIPAQSTDTQYF.

The rearrangement links TRBV6-5 to TRBJ1-5; tentative D call: TRBD1 (5 bases). The CDR3 contains 15 residues. In germline, CDR1 is MNHEY, CDR2 SVGAGI. V lost 6 bases and J 2 bases, leaving 14 bases between the germline ends. Here the CDR3 reads CASSLVGEGNQPQHF. The CDR3 nucleotides are TGTGCCAGCAGCCTAGTGGGGGAGGGCAATCAGCCCCAGCATTTT.

This chain joins TRBV27 and TRBJ1-2; D call uncertain. Germline lookup yields CDR1 MNHEY and CDR2 SMNVEV (reference sequence). The CDR3 sequence is 16 residues long. V lost 6 bases, J lost 4 bases, and 21 bases lay in between. The CDR3 DNA reads TGTGCCAGCAGCCCAAAAGGTCCGGAGGGAGGCTATGGCTACACCTTC. It codes for CASSPKGPEGGYGYTF.

The V call is TRBV11-2, the J call TRBJ2-7; a weak D match, TRBD2 (6 bases). V dropped 4 bases and J dropped 0 bases, with 19 bases sitting between them. The CDR3 covers 17 residues. Germline V gene sequence: CDR1 SGHAT, CDR2 FQNNGV. The CDR3 here is CASSSVLGRTNSYEQYF. The CDR3, as DNA: TGTGCCAGCAGCTCGGTGTTGGGGCGGACTAACTCCTACGAGCAGTACTTC.

The rearrangement uses TRBV5-4 and TRBJ1-1; D is unclear. The CDR3 covers 14 residues. Looked up from germline, CDR1 is SGHNT and CDR2 is YYREEE (reference sequence). V lost 0 bases, J lost 1 base, and 7 bases lay in between. The CDR3 here is CASSLVTGNTEAFF. The CDR3 bases are TGTGCCAGCAGCTTGGTTACGGGGAACACTGAAGCTTTCTTT.

The chain couples TRBV4-1 to TRBJ2-1, with D possibly being TRBD2 (5 bases). Trimming removed 4 bases at V and 2 bases at J, with 9 bases between. The CDR3 is 14 residues long. The germline CDR1 and CDR2 sequences are MGHRA and YSYEKL. The DNA for the CDR3 is TGCGCCAGCAGCCGAGCGGAACCCTACAATGAGCAGTTCTTC. Translating it yields CASSRAEPYNEQFF.

This chain connects TRBV5-4 to TRBJ2-2; D may be TRBD1 (6 bases). Germline values: CDR1 SGHNT, CDR2 YYREEE (reference sequence). With 4 bases removed from V and 7 bases from J, the gap between germline ends came to 17 bases. The CDR3 is 15 amino acids. The CDR3 DNA follows: TGTGCCAGCAGCGCCAGACTTCAGGGGAACGGGGAGCTGTTTTTT. It encodes CASSARLQGNGELFF. Based on the CDR3 plus reference TRBV5-4 and TRBJ2-2, the full variable domain is ETGVTQSPTHLIKTRGQQVTLRCSSQSGHNTVSWYQQALGQGPQFIFQYYREEENGRGNFPPRFSGLQFPNYSSELNVNALELDDSALYLCASSARLQGNGELFFGEGSRLTVL.